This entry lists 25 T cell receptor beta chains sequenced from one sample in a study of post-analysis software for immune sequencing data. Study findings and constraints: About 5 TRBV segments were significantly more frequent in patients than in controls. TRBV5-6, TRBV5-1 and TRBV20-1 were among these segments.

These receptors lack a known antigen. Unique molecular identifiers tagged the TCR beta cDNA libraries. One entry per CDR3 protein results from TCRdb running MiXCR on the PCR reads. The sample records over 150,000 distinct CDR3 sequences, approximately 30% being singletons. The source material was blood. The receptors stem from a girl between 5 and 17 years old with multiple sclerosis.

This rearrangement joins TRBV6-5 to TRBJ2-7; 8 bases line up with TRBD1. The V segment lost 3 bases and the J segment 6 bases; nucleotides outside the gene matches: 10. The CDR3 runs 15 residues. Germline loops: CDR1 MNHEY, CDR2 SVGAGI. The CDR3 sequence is CASSYERTGRVEQYF. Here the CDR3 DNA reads TGTGCCAGCAGTTATGAACGGACAGGGCGTGTCGAGCAGTACTTC.

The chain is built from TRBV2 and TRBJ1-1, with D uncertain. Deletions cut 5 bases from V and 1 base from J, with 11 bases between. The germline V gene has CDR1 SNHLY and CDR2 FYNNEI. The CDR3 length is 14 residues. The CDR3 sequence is CASSFDGPNTEAFF. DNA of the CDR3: TGTGCCAGCAGTTTCGATGGACCGAACACTGAAGCTTTCTTT.

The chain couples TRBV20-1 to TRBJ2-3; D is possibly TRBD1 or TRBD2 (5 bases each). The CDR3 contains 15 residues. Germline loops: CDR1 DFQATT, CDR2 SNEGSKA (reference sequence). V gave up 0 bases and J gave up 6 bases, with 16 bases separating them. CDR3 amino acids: CSARDPWGSSDTQYF. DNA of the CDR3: TGCAGTGCTAGAGATCCCTGGGGGTCCAGTGATACGCAGTATTTT.

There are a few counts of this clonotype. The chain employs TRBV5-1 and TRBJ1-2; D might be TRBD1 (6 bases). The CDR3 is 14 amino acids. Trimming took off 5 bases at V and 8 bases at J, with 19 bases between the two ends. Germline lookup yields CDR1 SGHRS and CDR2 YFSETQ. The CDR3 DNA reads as TGCGCCAGCAGTAGAGAGCAGGGGACGAAGGGCTACACCTTC. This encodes CASSREQGTKGYTF.

CDR3 sequence reads: CASGQGLADYSYEQYF. The CDR3 nucleotides are TGCGCCAGCGGCCAGGGGTTAGCGGACTACTCCTACGAGCAGTACTTC. The chain combines TRBV5-1 with TRBJ2-7; possibly TRBD1 or TRBD2 for D (6 bases each). Germline loops: CDR1 SGHRS, CDR2 YFSETQ. The CDR3 loop spans 16 amino acids. The V gene lost 7 bases and the J gene lost 0 bases, with 20 bases spanning the gap.

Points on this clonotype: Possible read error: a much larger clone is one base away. The CDR3 DNA reads as TGTGCCAACAGTCCAGGGGGATCTGAAGCTTTCTTT. Its translation is CANSPGGSEAFF. The chain uses TRBV12-3 or TRBV12-4 and TRBJ1-1; 7 bases fit TRBD1. The CDR3 sequence is 12 residues long.

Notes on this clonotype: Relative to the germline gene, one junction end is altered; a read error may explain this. DNA of the CDR3: TGCAGTGCTAGACCGGGACAGGGGGCATGGGATATGCAGTATTTT. This sequence encodes CSARPGQGAWDMQYF. The V call is TRBV20-1, the J call TRBJ2-3, with 12 bases identical to TRBD1. Germline V lookup: CDR1 DFQATT, CDR2 SNEGSKA (reference sequence). The CDR3 extends over 15 amino acids.

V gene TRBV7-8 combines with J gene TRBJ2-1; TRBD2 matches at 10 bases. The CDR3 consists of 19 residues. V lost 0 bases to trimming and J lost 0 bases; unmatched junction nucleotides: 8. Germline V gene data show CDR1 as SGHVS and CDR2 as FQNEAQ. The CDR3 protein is CASSLAGRTSGYSYNEQFF. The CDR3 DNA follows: TGTGCCAGCAGCTTAGCAGGGAGGACTAGCGGATACTCCTACAATGAGCAGTTCTTC.

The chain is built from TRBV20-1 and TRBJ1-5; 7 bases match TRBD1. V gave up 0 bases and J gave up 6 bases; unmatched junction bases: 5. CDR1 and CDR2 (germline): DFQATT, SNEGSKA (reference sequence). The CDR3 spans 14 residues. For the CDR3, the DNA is TGCAGTGCTAGAGATCTCCAGGGGGGTCAGCCCCAGCATTTT. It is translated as CSARDLQGGQPQHF.

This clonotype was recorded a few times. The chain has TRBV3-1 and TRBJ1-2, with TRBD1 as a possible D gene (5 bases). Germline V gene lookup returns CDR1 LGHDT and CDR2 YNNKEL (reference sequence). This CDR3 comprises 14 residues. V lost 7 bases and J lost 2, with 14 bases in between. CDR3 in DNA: TGTGCCAGCAATGATAGGGACCGAAACTATGGCTACACCTTC. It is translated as CASNDRDRNYGYTF.

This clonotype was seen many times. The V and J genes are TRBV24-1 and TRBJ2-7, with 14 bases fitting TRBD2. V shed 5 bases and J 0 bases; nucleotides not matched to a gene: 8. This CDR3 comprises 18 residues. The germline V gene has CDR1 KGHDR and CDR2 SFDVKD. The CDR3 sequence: CATSAGTSGRAASYEQYF. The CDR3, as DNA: TGTGCCACCAGTGCCGGGACTAGCGGGAGAGCGGCCTCCTACGAGCAGTACTTC.

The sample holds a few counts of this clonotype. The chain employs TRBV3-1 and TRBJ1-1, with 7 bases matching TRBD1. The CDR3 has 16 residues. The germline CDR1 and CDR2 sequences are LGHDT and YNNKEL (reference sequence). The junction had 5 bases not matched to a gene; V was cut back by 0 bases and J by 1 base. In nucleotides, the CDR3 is TGTGCCAGCAGCCAAGATTTGGCAGGGGGGAACACTGAAGCTTTCTTT. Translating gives CASSQDLAGGNTEAFF.

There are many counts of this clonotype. The CDR3 nucleotides are TGCGCCAGCAGCTGGGCCGGGACAGGGTCCAATGAGCAGTTCTTC. Amino acids: CASSWAGTGSNEQFF. The genes are TRBV5-1 and TRBJ2-1; 9 bases are shared with TRBD1. This CDR3 contains 15 residues. With V trimmed by 3 bases and J by 6 bases, 7 bases remained unmatched. The germline CDR1 and CDR2 sequences are SGHRS and YFSETQ.

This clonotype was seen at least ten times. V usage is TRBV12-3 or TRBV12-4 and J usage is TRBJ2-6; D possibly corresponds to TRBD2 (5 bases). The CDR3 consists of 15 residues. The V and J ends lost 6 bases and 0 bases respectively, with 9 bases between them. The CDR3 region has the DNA TGTGCCAGCAGCCGAGGGCGCTCTGGGGCCAACGTCCTGACTTTC. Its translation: CASSRGRSGANVLTF.

The CDR3 region is CASSSQREGHEQYF. The CDR3 nucleotides read TGTGCCAGCAGCTCTCAGCGGGAGGGCCACGAGCAGTACTTC. This chain connects TRBV13 to TRBJ2-7, with 10 bases identical to TRBD2. The CDR3 has 14 amino acids. Germline CDR1 and CDR2: PRHDT and FYEKMQ (reference sequence). V gave up 4 bases and J gave up 5 bases; unmatched junction bases: 5.

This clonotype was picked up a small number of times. CDR3 sequence: CASSQLRPGLSYEQYF. In DNA form, the CDR3 reads TGTGCCAGCAGCCAGTTGCGGCCGGGCCTCTCCTACGAGCAGTACTTC. This chain links TRBV14 with TRBJ2-7; the D is unclear. This CDR3 contains 16 residues. CDR1 SGHDN and CDR2 FVKESK come from the germline V gene. V shed 3 bases and J shed 0 bases, with 15 bases lying between them.

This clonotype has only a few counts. CDR3 residues: CASSPQGVPRETQYF. DNA of the CDR3: TGTGCCAGCAGCCCCCAGGGGGTACCTAGGGAGACCCAGTACTTC. The rearrangement joins TRBV11-2 to TRBJ2-5; 7 bases line up with TRBD1. V dropped 5 bases and J dropped 5; count of bases not matched to a gene: 11. This CDR3 has 15 residues. Germline values: CDR1 SGHAT, CDR2 FQNNGV.

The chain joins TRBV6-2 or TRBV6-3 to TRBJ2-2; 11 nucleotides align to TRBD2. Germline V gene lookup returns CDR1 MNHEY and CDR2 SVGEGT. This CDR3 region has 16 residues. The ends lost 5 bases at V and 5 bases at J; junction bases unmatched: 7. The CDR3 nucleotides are TGTGCCAGCAGTGCCCCCGGGACTAGCGGAACCGGGGAGCTGTTTTTT. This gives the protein CASSAPGTSGTGELFF.

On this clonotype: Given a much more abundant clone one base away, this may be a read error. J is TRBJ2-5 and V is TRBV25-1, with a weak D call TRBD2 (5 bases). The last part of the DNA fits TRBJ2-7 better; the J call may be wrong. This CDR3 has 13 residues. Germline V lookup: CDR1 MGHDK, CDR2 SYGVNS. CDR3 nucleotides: TGTGCCAGCAGGGAACTAGATCGCTACGAGCAGTACTTC. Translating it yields CASRELDRYEQYF.

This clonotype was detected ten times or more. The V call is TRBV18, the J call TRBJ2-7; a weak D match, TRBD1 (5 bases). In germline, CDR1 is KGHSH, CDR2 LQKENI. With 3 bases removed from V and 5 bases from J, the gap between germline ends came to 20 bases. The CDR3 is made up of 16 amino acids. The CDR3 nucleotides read TGTGCCAGCTCACCCGGTACCGCAGGGATAATCAACGAGCAGTACTTC. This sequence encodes CASSPGTAGIINEQYF.

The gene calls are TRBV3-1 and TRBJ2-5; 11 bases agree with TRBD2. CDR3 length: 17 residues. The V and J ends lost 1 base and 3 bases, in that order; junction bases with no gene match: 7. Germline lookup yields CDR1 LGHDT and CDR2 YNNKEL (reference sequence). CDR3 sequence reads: CASSQAFELAGEETQYF. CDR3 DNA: TGTGCCAGCAGCCAAGCGTTCGAACTAGCGGGAGAAGAGACCCAGTACTTC.

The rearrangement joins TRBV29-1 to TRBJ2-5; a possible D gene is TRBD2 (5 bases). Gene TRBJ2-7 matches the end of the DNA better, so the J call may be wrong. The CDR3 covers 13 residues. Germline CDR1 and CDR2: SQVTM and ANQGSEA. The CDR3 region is CSVEEGGRGEQYF. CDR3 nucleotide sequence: TGCAGCGTTGAAGAAGGAGGACGGGGCGAGCAGTACTTC.

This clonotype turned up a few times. The chain's CDR3 is CASSVLRDSTYGQYF. DNA of the CDR3: TGTGCCAGCAGTGTCCTCCGGGACAGTACCTACGGGCAGTACTTC. V gene TRBV12-3 or TRBV12-4 combines with J gene TRBJ2-5; the match to TRBD1 covers 7 bases. The CDR3 contains 15 residues. V shed 5 bases, J shed 11 bases, and the junction held 17 bases outside the gene matches.

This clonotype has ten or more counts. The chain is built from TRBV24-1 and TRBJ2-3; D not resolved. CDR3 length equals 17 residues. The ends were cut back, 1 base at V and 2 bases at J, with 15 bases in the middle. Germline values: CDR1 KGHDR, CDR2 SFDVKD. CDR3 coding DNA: TGTGCCACCAGTGATTTTGGGCGGCAGGACCACACAGATACGCAGTATTTT. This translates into CATSDFGRQDHTDTQYF.

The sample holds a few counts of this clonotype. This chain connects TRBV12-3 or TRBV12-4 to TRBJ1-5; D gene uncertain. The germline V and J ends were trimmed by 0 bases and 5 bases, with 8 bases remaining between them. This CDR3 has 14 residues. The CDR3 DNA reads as TGTGCCAGCAGTTTAGCGGGGAATTATCAGCCCCAGCATTTT. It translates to CASSLAGNYQPQHF.